The 7 T cell receptor beta chains below all came from one sample that was sequenced in a study of T cells after posttransplantation cyclophosphamide. Generated by immunoSEQ multiplex PCR, the TCRdb table keeps only in-frame clones and is missing some. The table records about 11,000 clones, just under 85% of them present only once. Cyclophosphamide on days +3 and +4 followed busulfan-fludarabine conditioning and a marrow graft. The sequencing used PBMCs, collected 1,700 to 2,000 days after allogeneic stem cell transplant with posttransplant cyclophosphamide. The receptors derive from a female patient in her fifties who received an allogeneic stem cell transplant from a related donor, was CMV-positive, and had no GVHD. Some T cells may arise from the graft donor.

The J gene is TRBJ1-2, the V gene TRBV27; TRBD1 might be the D (5 bases). V shed 5 bases and J shed 5 bases, with 9 bases lying between them. The CDR3 is 12 amino acids. The V gene's germline CDR1 is MNHEY and CDR2 SMNVEV (reference sequence). The CDR3, as DNA: TGTGCCAGCAGTGACCGGGGGTATGGCTACACCTTC. Translation: CASSDRGYGYTF.

The V and J genes are TRBV19 and TRBJ2-1; 9 nucleotides agree with TRBD2. Germline V gene lookup returns CDR1 LNHDA and CDR2 SQIVND (reference sequence). Trimming at V came to 1 base and at J to 2 bases, leaving 3 bases not matched to a gene. This CDR3 is 16 amino acids long. The CDR3 DNA sequence: TGTGCCAGTAGTATAGTCGGCGGGAGGGCCTACAATGAGCAGTTCTTC. Translating it yields CASSIVGGRAYNEQFF.

CDR3 bases: TGTGCCAGTAGTCTACAGGGGGCTGTTCGGAATGAGCAGTTCTTC. Encoded protein: CASSLQGAVRNEQFF. The chain combines TRBV19 with TRBJ2-1, with TRBD1 matching over 9 bases. This CDR3 region has 15 residues. With V trimmed by 5 bases and J by 7 bases, 9 bases remained unmatched. Germline CDR1 and CDR2: LNHDA and SQIVND (reference sequence). The full variable domain, rest sourced from reference TRBV19 and TRBJ2-1, is DGGITQSPKYLFRKEGQNVTLSCEQNLNHDAMYWYRQDPGQGLRLIYYSQIVNDFQKGDIAEGYSVSREKKESFPLTVTSAQKNPTAFYLCASSLQGAVRNEQFFGPGTRLTVL.

The genes are TRBV18 and TRBJ2-4; weak D call: TRBD1 (5 bases). This CDR3 comprises 16 residues. Germline lookup yields CDR1 KGHSH and CDR2 LQKENI. V lost 2 bases and J 3 bases, leaving 14 bases between the germline ends. The CDR3 loop reads CASSPISRGFKNIQYF. DNA of the CDR3: TGTGCCAGCTCACCAATTTCAAGGGGATTCAAAAACATTCAGTACTTC.

The chain uses TRBV9 and TRBJ1-1; possible D gene TRBD1, 6 bases. Germline-derived CDR1 and CDR2 are SGDLS and YYNGEE. The V end lost 0 bases, the J end lost 6 bases, and 15 bases lay between the germline ends. The CDR3 covers 15 residues. The CDR3 loop is CASSVAGDISAEAFF. The CDR3 nucleotides are TGTGCCAGCAGCGTAGCAGGGGACATTTCCGCTGAAGCTTTCTTT. The complete variable domain, with remaining parts taken from reference TRBV9 and TRBJ1-1, reads DSGVTQTPKHLITATGQRVTLRCSPRSGDLSVYWYQQSLDQGLQFLIQYYNGEERAKGNILERFSAQQFPDLHSELNLSSLELGDSALYFCASSVAGDISAEAFFGQGTRLTVV.

The gene calls are TRBV14 and TRBJ1-2; D uncertain. Germline-derived CDR1 and CDR2 are SGHDN and FVKESK. This CDR3 has 14 residues. Trimming removed 1 base at V and 8 bases at J, with 14 bases between. The DNA for the CDR3 is TGTGCCAGCAGCCAAGTCGGGGTCGGGTACGGCTACACCTTC. This translates into CASSQVGVGYGYTF.

This chain connects TRBV25-1 to TRBJ1-1; TRBD1 matches 7 bases. This CDR3 comprises 12 residues. Losses at the gene ends were 6 bases for V and 4 bases for J; bases not matched to a gene: 2. Per germline, CDR1 MGHDK and CDR2 SYGVNS. Written as DNA, the CDR3 is TGTGCCAGCAGCCAGGGGGGCACTGAAGCTTTCTTT. It encodes CASSQGGTEAFF.